The subject of this entry is one T cell receptor (beta chain). Its specific antigen is unknown. The input lacks base qualities; no much larger clone sits a single base away. The sample belongs to a study of blood T cell repertoires in COVID-19 (TCRdb year 2020). Turning to the overall study: The collaborator samples originated in the United States, Italy and Spain and spanned the acute and convalescent phases of COVID-19. The prospective study material was composed of cDNA or gDNA derived from T cells, B-cell-depleted T cells, or PBMCs. Subjects who had been exposed to COVID-19, were actively infected with it, or had recovered from it provided the deeply sampled blood TCRbeta repertoires that made up the dataset. A freely available public database, intended as a resource for researchers studying the immune response to SARS-CoV-2, is where the repertoires were released. The samples were drawn from the first 160 participants of the ongoing ImmuneRACE study and from 1,254 subjects provided by 6 global collaborators. Nearly every sample came with metadata listing a de-identified subject ID, COVID-19 status, age in years and sex. Where HLA class I and class II types were available, the types were taken from metadata supplied by the sample provider, not from assay-based typing.

TCRbeta CDR3 regions were amplified from genomic DNA using the immunoSEQ Assay, a bias-controlled multiplex PCR. The source study handled its data this way. Within the assay, amplification of reference gene primers was used to estimate how many nucleated cells each sample contained. To quantify the absolute abundance of each unique TCRbeta CDR3 rearrangement, sequence reads were collapsed and filtered. For each sample, productive Simpson clonality was calculated by taking the square root of Simpson's diversity index across productive rearrangements. TCRdb provides this immuneACCESS table in a form limited to in-frame rearrangements. Some clones are lacking; in checked studies, under half of them reflect an unresolved V gene, and why the rest are absent is not known. V and J calls and clone size are as listed in that table; D and trimming were resolved from the DNA. In all, the sample holds around 300,000 clones, and roughly 90% of those were seen once. The top ten constitute about 12% of the sample.

CDR1 and CDR2 are drawn from the germline V gene: SGDLS, YYNGEE. Reading from cysteine to phenylalanine, the CDR3 counts 13 amino acids. The only DNA kept is the CDR3, 39 bases in frame from the first base. A distance of 9 bases separates the germline ends of V and J, which lose 2 bases and 7 bases respectively. The research as a whole found: Clinical and demographic metadata were provided uncurated, with the amount varying by source and participant.

One collaborating source in Seattle enrolled patients while the patients were actively infected and followed the patients over time throughout the course of disease. Whole blood was collected in K2EDTA tubes by collaborating institutions according to the institutions' own protocols. For TCRbeta analysis, collaborator samples were shipped as frozen whole blood, as isolated PBMCs, or as DNA extracted from either sample type. Material: peripheral blood. This receptor chain uses TRBV9 and TRBJ2-2; the D gene lacks a confident call. This receptor was taken from a woman in her 70s with COVID-19, enrolled during active disease. The sequenced DNA is TGTGCCAGCAGCGTTCCCTACGGCGGGGAGCTGTTTTTT. This yields the protein CASSVPYGGELFF.